This paragraph reports one TCR beta chain. The antigen remains undetermined. This entry is derived from a study of T cell responses to AZD1222 COVID-19 vaccine. The study pooled second doses at about 4 or about 12 weeks. Profiling relied on immunoSEQ multiplex PCR, and the TCRdb table lists in-frame clones only, not all of them. There are 150,000 to 200,000 clones in the sample; 90% occur only once, and about 5.9% lies in the top ten. Broader study findings: Clonal diversity was possibly underestimated, and the donors were mostly white British, with more females. Spike-specific TCR depth and breadth grew after two AZD1222 doses.

The sequencing here drew on peripheral blood, taken 28 days after the second AZD1222 dose. This TCR was sampled from an adult who received the AZD1222 COVID-19 vaccine.

In DNA, the CDR3 is TGTGCCAGCAGCCCCGGGACTAGCGGGCCTACCGAGCAGTACTTC. Its translation is CASSPGTSGPTEQYF. The chain combines TRBV7-3 with TRBJ2-7; TRBD2 aligns across 12 bases. Germline CDR1 and CDR2: SGHTA and FQGTGA. V lost 5 bases, J lost 6 bases, and 8 bases stayed unmatched. The CDR3 length is 15 residues. Full variable domain (rest looked up from reference TRBV7-3 and TRBJ2-7): GAGVSQTPSNKVTEKGKYVELRCDPISGHTALYWYRQSLGQGPEFLIYFQGTGAADDSGLPNDRFFAVRPEGSVSTLKIQRTERGDSAVYLCASSPGTSGPTEQYFGPGTRLTVT.